A selection of T cell receptor beta chains follows, all from one sample in a study of blood T cell repertoires in COVID-19. This table comes from immunoSEQ multiplex PCR, and its TCRdb copy is limited to in-frame clones, with some not included. The top ten hold roughly 2% of the sample, which has nearly 250,000 clones, about 82% seen once. The material sequenced was PBMCs or T cells enriched from blood (not recorded which). The origin of the receptors is a woman aged 45 to 65 who had recovered from COVID-19. CDR3s include the opening cysteine and the closing phenylalanine or tryptophan. The order of the fields is V gene, J gene, D gene, clone size, CDR3 protein, CDR3 DNA. D genes are given only for firm matches. Where a row states a size, it is once, few, many or the class of an expanded clone; other rows omit it.

>TRBV2|TRBJ1-2|TRBD1|-
CASSDSRTGHNGYTF
TGTGCCAGCAGTGATTCCCGGACAGGACATAATGGCTACACCTTC
>TRBV7-2|TRBJ2-3|TRBD2|-
CASGRRGGSTDTQYF
TGTGCCAGCGGACGGCGGGGGGGAAGCACAGATACGCAGTATTTT
>TRBV11-3|TRBJ2-1|-|-
CASSLRGPYNEQFF
TGTGCCAGCAGCTTGCGGGGGCCCTACAATGAGCAGTTCTTC
>TRBV11-1|TRBJ1-4|TRBD1|few
CASRKGQGTEKLFF
TGTGCCAGCAGAAAGGGACAGGGGACTGAAAAACTGTTTTTT
>TRBV6-5|TRBJ2-1|-|-
CASSYSFQRSYNEQFF
TGTGCCAGCAGTTACTCTTTCCAGCGGAGTTACAATGAGCAGTTCTTC
>TRBV7-9|TRBJ1-5|-|-
CASSSGDIGQPQHF
TGTGCCAGCAGCTCCGGGGACATCGGGCAGCCCCAGCATTTT
>TRBV14|TRBJ2-3|TRBD1|-
CASSPMTGRYDTQYF
TGTGCCAGCAGCCCCATGACAGGGCGGTACGATACGCAGTATTTT
>TRBV29-1|TRBJ1-2|-|-
CSVVAPTDGYTF
TGCAGCGTTGTAGCCCCGACTGATGGCTACACCTTC
>TRBV7-3|TRBJ2-1|-|-
CASSSQGSSYNEQFF
TGTGCCAGCAGCTCACAGGGCTCCTCCTACAATGAGCAGTTCTTC
>TRBV2|TRBJ2-3|-|-
CASSEVRSTDTQYF
TGTGCCAGCAGTGAAGTCAGAAGCACAGATACGCAGTATTTT
>TRBV11-2|TRBJ2-1|-|-
CASSRQTSSYNEQFF
TGTGCCAGCAGCCGACAGACAAGCTCCTACAATGAGCAGTTCTTC
>TRBV11-1|TRBJ2-3|-|few
CASSLTGTDTQYF
TGTGCCAGCAGCTTAACAGGAACAGATACGCAGTATTTT
>TRBV7-8|TRBJ1-4|-|-
CASSSLRSATNEKLFF
TGTGCCAGCAGCTCTCTAAGGAGTGCAACTAATGAAAAACTGTTTTTT
>TRBV30|TRBJ1-5|TRBD1|-
CAWSSGQGGNQPQHF
TGTGCCTGGAGTTCTGGACAGGGGGGGAATCAGCCCCAGCATTTT
>TRBV27|TRBJ2-6|-|-
CASSSPASGANVLTF
TGTGCCAGCTCCTCGCCAGCGTCTGGGGCCAACGTCCTGACTTTC
>TRBV7-2|TRBJ1-2|-|-
CASSTSWYGYTF
TGTGCCAGCAGCACCAGTTGGTATGGCTACACCTTC
>TRBV7-3|TRBJ2-1|TRBD2|-
CASSLTRGLAYNEQFF
TGTGCCAGCAGCTTAACACGGGGACTAGCCTACAATGAGCAGTTCTTC
>TRBV29-1|TRBJ2-7|TRBD2|once
CSVWTSGKDEQYF
TGCAGCGTTTGGACTAGCGGGAAGGACGAGCAGTACTTC
>TRBV19|TRBJ2-2|TRBD1|-
CASSPGQGANTGELFF
TGTGCCAGTAGTCCCGGACAGGGGGCGAACACCGGGGAGCTGTTTTTT
>TRBV28|TRBJ2-2|TRBD1|-
CASSFTGGELGELFF
TGTGCCAGCAGTTTCACAGGGGGCGAGTTAGGGGAGCTGTTTTTT
>TRBV7-6|TRBJ2-3|TRBD2|-
CASSSPLAGGSVDTQYF
TGTGCCAGCAGCTCCCCTCTAGCGGGGGGCAGCGTGGATACGCAGTATTTT
>TRBV9|TRBJ2-3|-|-
CASSVGDRAGTSTDTQYF
TGTGCCAGCAGCGTAGGGGATCGGGCGGGGACCTCCACAGATACGCAGTATTTT
>TRBV11-3|TRBJ1-2|-|-
CASSLSFQGRYGYTF
TGTGCCAGCAGCTTATCGTTTCAGGGGCGCTATGGCTACACCTTC
>TRBV24-1|TRBJ2-2|TRBD1|-
CATRRTGGNTGELFF
TGTGCCACCAGACGGACAGGGGGGAACACCGGGGAGCTGTTTTTT
>TRBV19|TRBJ2-1|TRBD2|-
CASTPGSASGTKRSEQFF
TGTGCCAGTACCCCCGGGTCGGCTAGCGGGACAAAACGGAGTGAGCAGTTCTTC
>TRBV4-2|TRBJ2-5|-|-
CASSQGTGGETQYF
TGTGCCAGCAGCCAAGGGACCGGCGGGGAGACCCAGTACTTC
>TRBV6-2/TRBV6-3|TRBJ1-1|TRBD1|-
CASSSGGYVTEAFF
TGTGCCAGCAGTTCAGGGGGCTACGTCACTGAAGCTTTCTTT
>TRBV5-4|TRBJ1-4|TRBD1|-
CASSSGTGREKLFF
TGTGCCAGCAGCTCAGGGACAGGGAGGGAAAAACTGTTTTTT
>TRBV18|TRBJ2-7|TRBD1|-
CASSLWTGIEQYF
TGTGCCAGCTCACTTTGGACAGGGATCGAGCAGTACTTC
>TRBV10-3|TRBJ1-1|-|-
CAISEQENTEAFF
TGTGCCATCAGTGAACAGGAGAACACTGAAGCTTTCTTT
>TRBV7-2|TRBJ1-4|TRBD1|-
CASSFDRASGEKLFF
TGTGCCAGCAGCTTCGACAGGGCTAGTGGCGAAAAACTGTTTTTT
>TRBV29-1|TRBJ1-1|TRBD1|-
CSVVLGQGAFDTEAFF
TGCAGCGTCGTCCTTGGACAGGGGGCGTTCGACACTGAAGCTTTCTTT
>TRBV11-2|TRBJ2-5|-|-
CASSLVAGMETQYF
TGTGCCAGCAGCTTAGTTGCAGGGATGGAGACCCAGTACTTC
>TRBV6-5|TRBJ2-2|-|-
CATRRGPNTGELFF
TGTGCCACCCGACGAGGGCCAAACACCGGGGAGCTGTTTTTT
>TRBV28|TRBJ1-2|-|-
CASSFTGLPGQYGYTF
TGTGCCAGCAGTTTCACCGGGCTTCCAGGGCAATATGGCTACACCTTC
>TRBV7-2|TRBJ2-7|TRBD2|-
CASSMGLAGVYEQYF
TGTGCCAGCAGCATGGGACTAGCGGGAGTCTACGAGCAGTACTTC
>TRBV3-1/TRBV3-2|TRBJ2-3|TRBD2|-
CASSSRLAVSTDTQYF
TGTGCCAGCAGCTCTCGACTAGCGGTTAGCACAGATACGCAGTATTTT
>TRBV4-1|TRBJ2-7|-|-
CASSQRGGVTASYEQYF
TGCGCCAGCAGCCAGAGGGGGGGCGTGACAGCCTCCTACGAGCAGTACTTC
>TRBV7-2|TRBJ1-5|-|-
CASSLVSGNQPQHF
TGTGCCAGCAGCTTAGTTAGTGGCAATCAGCCCCAGCATTTT
>TRBV6-5|TRBJ1-1|-|-
CASSHPGQLNTEAFF
TGTGCCAGCAGCCACCCCGGACAGTTGAACACTGAAGCTTTCTTT
>TRBV4-3|TRBJ2-1|-|-
CASSQDVGSGHNEQFF
TGCGCCAGCAGCCAAGATGTGGGGAGTGGTCACAATGAGCAGTTCTTC
>TRBV7-3|TRBJ1-1|TRBD1|-
CASSLEGQGTEAFF
TGTGCCAGCAGCTTAGAGGGACAGGGCACTGAAGCTTTCTTT
>TRBV7-2|TRBJ2-3|TRBD2|-
CASSLAGTSGRAQYF
TGTGCCAGCAGCTTAGCGGGGACTAGCGGGAGGGCGCAGTATTTT
>TRBV27|TRBJ1-4|TRBD1|-
CASSLGTGATNEKLFF
TGTGCCAGCAGTTTGGGGACAGGAGCAACTAATGAAAAACTGTTTTTT
>TRBV11-1|TRBJ2-3|TRBD2|-
CASSSQTSGATDTQYF
TGTGCCAGCAGCTCACAGACTAGCGGGGCCACAGATACGCAGTATTTT
>TRBV29-1|TRBJ2-5|-|-
CSVGASQETQYF
TGCAGCGTTGGGGCAAGCCAAGAGACCCAGTACTTC
>TRBV6-6|TRBJ2-7|TRBD2|few
CASSTTSGETYEQYF
TGTGCCAGCAGTACGACTAGCGGAGAAACCTACGAGCAGTACTTC
>TRBV2|TRBJ1-5|-|-
CASRTTGTNQPQHF
TGTGCCAGCAGAACCACAGGGACGAATCAGCCCCAGCATTTT
>TRBV5-1|TRBJ2-3|-|-
CASSSAGTDTQYF
TGCGCCAGCAGCAGCGCAGGCACAGATACGCAGTATTTT
>TRBV5-1|TRBJ1-4|TRBD1|few
CASSFTGTVLNEKLFF
TGCGCCAGCAGCTTCACCGGGACAGTTCTTAATGAAAAACTGTTTTTT
>TRBV11-3|TRBJ1-5|TRBD1|-
CASSFENPGGSKPQHF
TGTGCCAGCAGCTTCGAAAACCCAGGGGGAAGTAAGCCCCAGCATTTT
>TRBV28|TRBJ2-3|-|-
CASSTPGGTDTQYF
TGTGCCAGCTCGACCCCGGGGGGCACAGATACGCAGTATTTT
>TRBV5-5|TRBJ2-7|-|-
CASSRPGPTKQYF
TGTGCCAGCAGCCGCCCAGGTCCTACGAAGCAGTACTTC